These T cell receptor beta chains were read from a single sample in a study of early T cells in non-severe SARS-CoV-2 infection. TCRdb itself ran the 5' RACE reads through MiXCR, one entry per CDR3 protein. The sample lists 70,000 to 90,000 distinct CDR3 sequences; about 9.4% were seen once. The source material was whole blood, sampled at baseline. The origin of the receptors is an adult who was a healthcare worker with PCR-confirmed SARS-CoV-2 infection or an uninfected control (not recorded which). Each CDR3 is given with its conserved first and last residue. The D gene is left open where the match is weak. For some rows the clone size is stated as once, few or many, or as a class when expanded; others skip it.

-	TRBV2	many	TRBJ2-1	TGTGCCAGCGTGGAGCGCCTCGTCTACAATGAGCAGTTCTTC	CASVERLVYNEQFF
-	TRBV7-9	few	TRBJ2-3	TGTGCCAGCAGCTTGGGGGAACGCCTAAGGGATACGCAGTATTTT	CASSLGERLRDTQYF
TRBD2	TRBV13	few	TRBJ2-5	TGTGCCAGCAGCCCGAGGGCGGGAGGGCAGGAGACCCAGTACTTC	CASSPRAGGQETQYF
TRBD1	TRBV7-2	-	TRBJ1-2	TGTGCCAGCAGCGAGGGGACAGCCCATGGCTACACCTTC	CASSEGTAHGYTF
-	TRBV7-3	-	TRBJ2-3	TGTGCCAGCAGCCCACCGGGGGCAGACGCAGATACGCAGTATTTT	CASSPPGADADTQYF
TRBD2	TRBV30	-	TRBJ2-1	TGTGCCTGGGGGGGACTAGCGGCCTACAATGAGCAGTTCTTC	CAWGGLAAYNEQFF
TRBD1	TRBV28	-	TRBJ2-5	TGTGCCAGCAAACTCGCCGGGACAGGGGGAGAGACCCAGTACTTC	CASKLAGTGGETQYF
-	TRBV7-9	many	TRBJ2-1	TGTGCCAGCAGCCCCGGGAGCCTTCCTAGGATTGGTGAGCAGTTCTTC	CASSPGSLPRIGEQFF
TRBD2	TRBV6-5	few	TRBJ2-3	TGTGCCAGCAGTCGAACTAGCGTGGGGTTCACAGATACGCAGTATTTT	CASSRTSVGFTDTQYF
-	TRBV2	few	TRBJ2-2	TGTGCCAGCAGTGAAGGTGGCGCAGCGAACACCGGGGAGCTGTTTTTT	CASSEGGAANTGELFF
-	TRBV12-3/TRBV12-4	-	TRBJ2-2	TGTGCCAGCAGTTTAGGCCTCGGGGAGCTGTTTTTT	CASSLGLGELFF